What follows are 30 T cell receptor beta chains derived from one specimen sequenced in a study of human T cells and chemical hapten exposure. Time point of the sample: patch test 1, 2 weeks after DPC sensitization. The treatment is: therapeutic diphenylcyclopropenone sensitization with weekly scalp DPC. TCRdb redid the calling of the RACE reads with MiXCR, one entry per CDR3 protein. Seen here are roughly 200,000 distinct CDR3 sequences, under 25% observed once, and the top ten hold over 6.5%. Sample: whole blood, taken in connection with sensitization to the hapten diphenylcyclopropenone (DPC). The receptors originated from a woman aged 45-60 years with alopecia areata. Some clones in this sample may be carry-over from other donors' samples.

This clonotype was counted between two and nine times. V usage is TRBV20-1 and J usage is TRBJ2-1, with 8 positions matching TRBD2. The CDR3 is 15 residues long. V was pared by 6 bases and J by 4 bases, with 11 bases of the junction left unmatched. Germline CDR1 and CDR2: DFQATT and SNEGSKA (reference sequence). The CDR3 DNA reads TGCAGTGCCAAATCTAGCGGGCGATTTTACAATGAGCAGTTCTTC. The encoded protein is CSAKSSGRFYNEQFF.

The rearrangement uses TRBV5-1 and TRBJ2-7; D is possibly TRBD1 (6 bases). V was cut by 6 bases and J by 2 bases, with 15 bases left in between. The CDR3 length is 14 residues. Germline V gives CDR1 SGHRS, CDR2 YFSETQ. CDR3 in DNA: TGCGCCAGCACCCCCGGCAGGGGCGCCTACGAGCAGTACTTC. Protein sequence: CASTPGRGAYEQYF. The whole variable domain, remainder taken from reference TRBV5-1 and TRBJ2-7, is KAGVTQTPRYLIKTRGQQVTLSCSPISGHRSVSWYQQTPGQGLQFLFEYFSETQRNKGNFPGRFSGRQFSNSRSEMNVSTLELGDSALYLCASTPGRGAYEQYFGPGTRLTVT.

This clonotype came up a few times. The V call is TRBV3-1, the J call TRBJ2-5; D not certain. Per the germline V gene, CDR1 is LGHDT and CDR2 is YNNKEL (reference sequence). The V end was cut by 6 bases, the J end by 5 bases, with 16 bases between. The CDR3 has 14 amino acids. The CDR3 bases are TGTGCCAGCAGTCCAGGACGGATATTGGAGACCCAGTACTTC. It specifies CASSPGRILETQYF.

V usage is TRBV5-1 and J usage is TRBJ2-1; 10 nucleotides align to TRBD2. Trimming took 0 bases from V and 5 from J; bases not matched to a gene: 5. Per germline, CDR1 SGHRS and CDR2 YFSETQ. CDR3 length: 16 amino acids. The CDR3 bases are TGCGCCAGCAGCTTGGTACTAGCGGGGAAAAACAATGAGCAGTTCTTC. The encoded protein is CASSLVLAGKNNEQFF.

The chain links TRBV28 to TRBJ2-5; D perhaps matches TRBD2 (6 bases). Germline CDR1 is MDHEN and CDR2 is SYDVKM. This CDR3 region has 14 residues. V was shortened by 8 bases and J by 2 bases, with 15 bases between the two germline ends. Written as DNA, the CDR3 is TGTGCCAGCGCCCAGCGGGCGGAGCAAGAGACCCAGTACTTC. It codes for CASAQRAEQETQYF.

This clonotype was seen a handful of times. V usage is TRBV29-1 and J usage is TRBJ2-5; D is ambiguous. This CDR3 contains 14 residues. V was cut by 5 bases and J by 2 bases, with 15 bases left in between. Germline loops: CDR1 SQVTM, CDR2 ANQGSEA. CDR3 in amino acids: CSVRLFKSQETQYF. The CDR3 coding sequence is TGCAGCGTTCGATTGTTTAAGTCTCAAGAGACCCAGTACTTC.

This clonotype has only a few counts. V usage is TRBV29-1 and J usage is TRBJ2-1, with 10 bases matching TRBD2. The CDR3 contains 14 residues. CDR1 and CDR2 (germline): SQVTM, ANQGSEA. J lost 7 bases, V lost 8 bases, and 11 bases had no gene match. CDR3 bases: TGCAGCCACTACGGGACTAGCGTTAATAATGAGCAGTTCTTC. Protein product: CSHYGTSVNNEQFF.

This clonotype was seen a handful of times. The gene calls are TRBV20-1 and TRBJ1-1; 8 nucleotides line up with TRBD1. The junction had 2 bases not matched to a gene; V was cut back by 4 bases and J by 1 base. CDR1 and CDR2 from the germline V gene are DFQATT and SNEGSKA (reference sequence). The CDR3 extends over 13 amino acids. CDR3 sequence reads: CSATDRANTEAFF. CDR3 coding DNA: TGCAGTGCTACGGACAGGGCGAACACTGAAGCTTTCTTT.

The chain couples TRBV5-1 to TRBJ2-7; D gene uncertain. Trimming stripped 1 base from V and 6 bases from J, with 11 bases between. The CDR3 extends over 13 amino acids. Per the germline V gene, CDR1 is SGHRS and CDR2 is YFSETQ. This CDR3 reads CASSLRLDGEQYF. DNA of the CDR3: TGCGCCAGCAGCTTGCGGTTGGACGGCGAGCAGTACTTC.

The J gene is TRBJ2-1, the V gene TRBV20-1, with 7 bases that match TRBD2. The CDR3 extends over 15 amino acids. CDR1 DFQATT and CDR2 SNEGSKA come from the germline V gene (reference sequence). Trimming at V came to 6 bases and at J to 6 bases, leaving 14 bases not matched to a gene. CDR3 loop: CSAGYLSGLGNEQFF. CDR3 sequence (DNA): TGCAGTGCCGGCTACTTATCAGGACTAGGCAATGAGCAGTTCTTC.

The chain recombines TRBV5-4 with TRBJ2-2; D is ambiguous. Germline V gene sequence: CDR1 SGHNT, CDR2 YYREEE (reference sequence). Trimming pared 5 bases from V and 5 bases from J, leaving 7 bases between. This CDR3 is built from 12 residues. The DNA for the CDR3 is TGTGCCAGCAGTTTAGAAACCGGGGAGCTGTTTTTT. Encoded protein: CASSLETGELFF.

The DNA of the CDR3 is TGTGCCAGCAGCTTAGCCGTAGCGGGAGGCTACAATGAGCAGTTCTTC. Translation gives CASSLAVAGGYNEQFF. The gene calls are TRBV7-8 and TRBJ2-1; TRBD2 matches 10 bases. Germline V gene data show CDR1 as SGHVS and CDR2 as FQNEAQ. Trimming took 0 bases from V and 3 from J; bases not matched to a gene: 2. This CDR3 is 16 amino acids long.

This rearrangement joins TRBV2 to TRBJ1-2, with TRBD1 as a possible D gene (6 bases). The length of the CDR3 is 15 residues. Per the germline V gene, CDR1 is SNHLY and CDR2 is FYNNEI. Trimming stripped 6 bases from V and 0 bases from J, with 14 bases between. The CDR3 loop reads CASSPDRTPNYGYTF. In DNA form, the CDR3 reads TGTGCCAGCAGCCCAGACAGGACCCCTAACTATGGCTACACCTTC. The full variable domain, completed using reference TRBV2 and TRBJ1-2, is EPEVTQTPSHQVTQMGQEVILRCVPISNHLYFYWYRQILGQKVEFLVSFYNNEISEKSEIFDDQFSVERPDGSNFTLKIRSTKLEDSAMYFCASSPDRTPNYGYTFGSGTRLTVV.

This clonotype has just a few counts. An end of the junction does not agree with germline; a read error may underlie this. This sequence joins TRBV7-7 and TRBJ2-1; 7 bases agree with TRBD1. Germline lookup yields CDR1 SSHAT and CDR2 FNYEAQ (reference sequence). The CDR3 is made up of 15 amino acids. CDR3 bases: TGTGCTAGCAGCTTACGACAGGGAATTTACAATGAGCAGTTCTTC. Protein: CASSLRQGIYNEQFF.

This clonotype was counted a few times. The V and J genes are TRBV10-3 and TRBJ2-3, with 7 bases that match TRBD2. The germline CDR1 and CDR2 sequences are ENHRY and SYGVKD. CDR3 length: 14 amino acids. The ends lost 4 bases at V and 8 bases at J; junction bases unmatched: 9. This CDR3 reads CAISVGGSQATQYF. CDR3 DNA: TGTGCCATCAGTGTTGGCGGGAGTCAGGCTACGCAGTATTTT.

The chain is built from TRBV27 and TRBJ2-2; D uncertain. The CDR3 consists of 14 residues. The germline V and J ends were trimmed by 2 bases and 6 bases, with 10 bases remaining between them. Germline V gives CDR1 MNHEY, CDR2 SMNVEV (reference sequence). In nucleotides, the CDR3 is TGTGCCAGCAGTTTACTCCCCCTGGCCGGGGAGCTGTTTTTT. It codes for CASSLLPLAGELFF.

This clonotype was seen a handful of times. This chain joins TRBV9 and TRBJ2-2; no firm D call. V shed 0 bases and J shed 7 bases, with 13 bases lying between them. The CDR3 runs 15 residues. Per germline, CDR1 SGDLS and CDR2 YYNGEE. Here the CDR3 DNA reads TGTGCCAGCAGCGTAGTTTCCGGTATTGGCGGGGAGCTGTTTTTT. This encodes CASSVVSGIGGELFF.

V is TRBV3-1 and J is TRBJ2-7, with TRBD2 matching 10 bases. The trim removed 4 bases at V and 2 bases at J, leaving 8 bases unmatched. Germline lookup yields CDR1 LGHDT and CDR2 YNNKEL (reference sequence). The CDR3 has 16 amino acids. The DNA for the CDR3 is TGTGCCAGCAGCCGACTATCCGGGACTAGCGCCTACGAGCAGTACTTC. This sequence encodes CASSRLSGTSAYEQYF.

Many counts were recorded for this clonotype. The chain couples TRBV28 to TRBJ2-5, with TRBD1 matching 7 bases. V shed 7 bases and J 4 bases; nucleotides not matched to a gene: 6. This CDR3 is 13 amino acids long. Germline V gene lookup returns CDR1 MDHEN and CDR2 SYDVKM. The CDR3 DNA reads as TGTGCCAGCAAACCACAGGGGAGAGAGACCCAGTACTTC. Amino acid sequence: CASKPQGRETQYF.

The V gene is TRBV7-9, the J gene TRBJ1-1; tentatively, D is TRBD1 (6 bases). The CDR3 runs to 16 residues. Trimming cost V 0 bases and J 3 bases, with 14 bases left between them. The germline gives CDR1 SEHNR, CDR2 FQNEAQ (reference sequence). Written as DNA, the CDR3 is TGTGCCAGCAGCTTAGCGGTTACCGAGGGGGACACTGAAGCTTTCTTT. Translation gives CASSLAVTEGDTEAFF.

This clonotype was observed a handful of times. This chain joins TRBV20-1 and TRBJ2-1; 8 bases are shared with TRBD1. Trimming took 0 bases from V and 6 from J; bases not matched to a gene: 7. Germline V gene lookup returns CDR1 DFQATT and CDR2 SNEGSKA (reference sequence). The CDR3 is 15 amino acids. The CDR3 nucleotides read TGCAGTGCTAGAGATGGACAGGGTTGGGGCAATGAGCAGTTCTTC. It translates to CSARDGQGWGNEQFF.

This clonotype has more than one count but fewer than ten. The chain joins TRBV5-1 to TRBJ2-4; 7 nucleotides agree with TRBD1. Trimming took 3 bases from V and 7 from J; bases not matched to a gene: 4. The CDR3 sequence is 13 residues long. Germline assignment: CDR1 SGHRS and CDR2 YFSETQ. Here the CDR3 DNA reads TGCGCCAGCAGCTGGGACAGCGAGAACATTCAGTACTTC. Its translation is CASSWDSENIQYF. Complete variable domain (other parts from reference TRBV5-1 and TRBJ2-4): KAGVTQTPRYLIKTRGQQVTLSCSPISGHRSVSWYQQTPGQGLQFLFEYFSETQRNKGNFPGRFSGRQFSNSRSEMNVSTLELGDSALYLCASSWDSENIQYFGAGTRLSVL.

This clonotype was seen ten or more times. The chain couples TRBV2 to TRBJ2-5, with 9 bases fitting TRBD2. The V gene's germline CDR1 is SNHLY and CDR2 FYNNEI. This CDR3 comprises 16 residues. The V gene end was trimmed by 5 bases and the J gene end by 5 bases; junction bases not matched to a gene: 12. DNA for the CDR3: TGTGCCAGCAGTTTCCGACTAGCGGAGGCCGGGGAGACCCAGTACTTC. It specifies CASSFRLAEAGETQYF. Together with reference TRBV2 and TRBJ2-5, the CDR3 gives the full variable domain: EPEVTQTPSHQVTQMGQEVILRCVPISNHLYFYWYRQILGQKVEFLVSFYNNEISEKSEIFDDQFSVERPDGSNFTLKIRSTKLEDSAMYFCASSFRLAEAGETQYFGPGTRLLVL.

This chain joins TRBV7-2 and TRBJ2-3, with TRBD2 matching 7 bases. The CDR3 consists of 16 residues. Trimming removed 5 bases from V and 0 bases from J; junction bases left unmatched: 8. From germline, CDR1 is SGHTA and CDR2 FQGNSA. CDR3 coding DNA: TGTGCCAGCAGCAAGGCTAGCGGAACTAGCACAGATACGCAGTATTTT. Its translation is CASSKASGTSTDTQYF.

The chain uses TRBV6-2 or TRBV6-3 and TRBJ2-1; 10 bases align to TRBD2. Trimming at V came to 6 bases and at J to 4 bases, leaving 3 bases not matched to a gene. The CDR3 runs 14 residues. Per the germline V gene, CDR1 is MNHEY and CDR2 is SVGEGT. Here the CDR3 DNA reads TGTGCCAGCAGGGGACTAGCGCGGTACAATGAGCAGTTCTTC. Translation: CASRGLARYNEQFF.

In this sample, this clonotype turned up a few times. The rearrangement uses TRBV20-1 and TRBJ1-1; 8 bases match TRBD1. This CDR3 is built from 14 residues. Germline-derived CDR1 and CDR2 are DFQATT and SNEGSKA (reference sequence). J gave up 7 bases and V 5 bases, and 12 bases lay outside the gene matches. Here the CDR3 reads CSAPDSDRGGEAFF. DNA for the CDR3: TGCAGTGCTCCAGACTCCGACAGGGGTGGTGAAGCTTTCTTT.

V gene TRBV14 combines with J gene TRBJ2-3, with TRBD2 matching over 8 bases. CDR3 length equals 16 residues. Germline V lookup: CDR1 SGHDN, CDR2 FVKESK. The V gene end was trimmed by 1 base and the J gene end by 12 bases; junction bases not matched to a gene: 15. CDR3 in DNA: TGTGCCAGCAGCCAAGGAGCGGGAGCCCCCCGGGACGTCCAGTATTTT. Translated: CASSQGAGAPRDVQYF.

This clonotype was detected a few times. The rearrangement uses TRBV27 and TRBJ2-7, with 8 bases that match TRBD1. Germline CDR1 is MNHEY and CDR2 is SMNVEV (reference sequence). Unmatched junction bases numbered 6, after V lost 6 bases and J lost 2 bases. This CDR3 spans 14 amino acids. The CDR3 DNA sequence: TGTGCCAGCAGATCGGGACAGGTCCCCTACGAGCAGTACTTC. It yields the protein CASRSGQVPYEQYF.

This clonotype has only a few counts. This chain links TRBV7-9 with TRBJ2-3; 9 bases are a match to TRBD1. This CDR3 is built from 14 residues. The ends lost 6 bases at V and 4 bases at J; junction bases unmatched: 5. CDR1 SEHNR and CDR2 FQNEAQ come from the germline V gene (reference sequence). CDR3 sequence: CASSGTGFADTQYF. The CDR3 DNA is TGTGCCAGCAGTGGGACAGGGTTCGCAGATACGCAGTATTTT.

CDR3 coding DNA: TGTGCCAGCAGCCCAGACAGGGGCACTGAAGCTTTCTTT. It encodes CASSPDRGTEAFF. This chain joins TRBV11-3 and TRBJ1-1, with 8 bases matching TRBD1. This CDR3 comprises 13 residues. Germline CDR1 reads SGHNT; CDR2 reads YENEEA. Trimming at V came to 5 bases and at J to 4 bases, leaving 3 bases not matched to a gene.